The source of this T cell receptor beta chain is a study of T and B cells in COVID-19 patients. Study information: COVID-19 patients gave peripheral blood either during active infection or after recovery. The recovered patients had mostly mild to moderate COVID-19 with outpatient management.

TRB was amplified from around 250-500 ng of blood genomic DNA. V dropped 5 bases and J dropped 7 bases, with 9 bases sitting between them. There are 12 residues in the CDR3. Per germline, CDR1 GTSNPN and CDR2 SVGIG (reference sequence). The study's findings and limits: Patients with COVID-19 reportedly showed strongly skewed T cell receptor beta variable and joining gene usage.

In its sample, this clonotype is large. Antigen unknown. Multiplex PCR with BIOMED2 TRB-A/B primer pools amplified TRB rearrangements. One entry per CDR3 protein results from TCRdb running MiXCR on the multiplex PCR reads. The data contain around 1,200 distinct CDR3 sequences, roughly 22% of them singletons. The sequence was obtained from a human donor with active COVID-19. Sequencing input: blood. The J gene is TRBJ1-6, the V gene TRBV30; maybe TRBD1 (5 bases). The CDR3 loop is CAWGRDNSPLHF. In nucleotides, the CDR3 is TGTGCCTGGGGCAGGGACAATTCACCCCTCCACTTT.